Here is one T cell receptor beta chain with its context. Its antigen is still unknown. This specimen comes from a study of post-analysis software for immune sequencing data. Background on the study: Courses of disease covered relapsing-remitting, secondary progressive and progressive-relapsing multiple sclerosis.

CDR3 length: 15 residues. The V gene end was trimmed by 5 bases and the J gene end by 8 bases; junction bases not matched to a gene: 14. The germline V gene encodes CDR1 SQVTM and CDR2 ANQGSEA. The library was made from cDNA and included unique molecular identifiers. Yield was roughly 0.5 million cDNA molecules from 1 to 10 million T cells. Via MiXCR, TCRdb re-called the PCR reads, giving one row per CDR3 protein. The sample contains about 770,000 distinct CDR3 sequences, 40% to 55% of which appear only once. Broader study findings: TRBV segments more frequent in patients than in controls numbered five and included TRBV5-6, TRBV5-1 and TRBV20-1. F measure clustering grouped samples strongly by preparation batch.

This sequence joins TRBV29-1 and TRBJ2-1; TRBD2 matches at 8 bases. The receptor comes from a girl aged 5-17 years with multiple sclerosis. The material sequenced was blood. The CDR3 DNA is TGCAGCGTTCCCCCCCCGGGACTAGATTTGTATGAGCAGTTCTTC. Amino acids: CSVPPPGLDLYEQFF.